This T cell receptor beta chain comes out of a study of blood T cell repertoires in COVID-19. Overall study context: Material from acute and convalescent COVID-19 was sourced from the United States, Italy and Spain. The cDNA or gDNA used as material had been derived from T cells, B-cell-depleted T cells, or PBMCs.

Seattle-derived patients entered the study during active infection and were followed longitudinally. Per the authors' pipeline: The authors estimated nucleated cell counts from reference gene primer amplification. Profiling relied on immunoSEQ multiplex PCR, and the TCRdb table lists in-frame clones only, not all of them. That table supplies the V and J calls and clone size; D and trimming were determined from the DNA. The sample carries around 200,000 clones, roughly nine tenths recorded once. This clone occurred a few times. This CDR3 contains 13 residues. Trimming shortened V by 4 bases and J by 4 bases, and 10 bases separated the two germline ends. Germline V gene sequence: CDR1 LGHNA, CDR2 YSLEER.

The source is a woman aged 60-70 years with COVID-19, enrolled during active disease. Sequencing was done on a sample of peripheral blood. The rearrangement links TRBV4-3 to TRBJ1-1, with D hard to call. The CDR3 reads CASSPRTSTEAFF. The CDR3 DNA is TGCGCCAGCAGCCCCCGAACTAGCACTGAAGCTTTCTTT.